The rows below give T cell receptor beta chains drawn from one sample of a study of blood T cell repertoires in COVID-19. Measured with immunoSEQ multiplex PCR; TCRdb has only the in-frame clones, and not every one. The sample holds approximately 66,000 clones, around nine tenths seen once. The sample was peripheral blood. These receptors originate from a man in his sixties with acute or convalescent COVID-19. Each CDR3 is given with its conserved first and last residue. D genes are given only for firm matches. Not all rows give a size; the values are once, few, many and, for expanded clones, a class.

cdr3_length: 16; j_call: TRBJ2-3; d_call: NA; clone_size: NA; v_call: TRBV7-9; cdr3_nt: TGTGCCAGCAGCTTACCCCAGGGGCTACACACAGATACGCAGTATTTT; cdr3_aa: CASSLPQGLHTDTQYF
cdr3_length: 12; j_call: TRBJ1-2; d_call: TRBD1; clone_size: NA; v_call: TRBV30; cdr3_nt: TGTGCCTGGGGACAGGGGGCGGGTGGCTACACCTTC; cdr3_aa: CAWGQGAGGYTF
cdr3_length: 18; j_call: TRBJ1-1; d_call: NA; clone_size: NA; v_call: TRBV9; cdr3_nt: TGTGCCAGCAGCGTAGTGATCGGAGGGAGTTACCGCGTCACTGAAGCTTTCTTT; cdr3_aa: CASSVVIGGSYRVTEAFF
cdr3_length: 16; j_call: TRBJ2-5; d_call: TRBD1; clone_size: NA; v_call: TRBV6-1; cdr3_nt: TGTGCCAGCAGTGAACGGAATGGACAGGGGGTGGGGACCCAGTACTTC; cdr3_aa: CASSERNGQGVGTQYF
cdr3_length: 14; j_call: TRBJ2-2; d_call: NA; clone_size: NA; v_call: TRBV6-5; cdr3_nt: TGTGCCAGCAGTCCCCTTGGGGGGAACGGGGAGCTGTTTTTT; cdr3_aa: CASSPLGGNGELFF
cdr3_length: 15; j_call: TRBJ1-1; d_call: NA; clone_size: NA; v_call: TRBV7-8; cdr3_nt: TGTGCCAGCAGCTTATTGAGAGGTATTAACACTGAAGCTTTCTTT; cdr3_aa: CASSLLRGINTEAFF
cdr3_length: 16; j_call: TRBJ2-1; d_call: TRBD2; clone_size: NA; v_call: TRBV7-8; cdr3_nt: TGTGCCAGCAGCAGGGGACTAGCTATTTTCTACAATGAGCAGTTCTTC; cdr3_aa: CASSRGLAIFYNEQFF
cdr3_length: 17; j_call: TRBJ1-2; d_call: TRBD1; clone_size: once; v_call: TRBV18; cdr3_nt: TGTGCCAGCTCACAATCGACAGGGCAGTATCCTAACTATGGCTACACCTTC; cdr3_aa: CASSQSTGQYPNYGYTF
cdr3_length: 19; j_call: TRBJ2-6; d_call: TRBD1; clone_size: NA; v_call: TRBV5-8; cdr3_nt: TGTGCCAGCACCTGGGGCTGGGACAGGGTATTTTCTGGGGCCAACGTCCTGACTTTC; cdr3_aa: CASTWGWDRVFSGANVLTF
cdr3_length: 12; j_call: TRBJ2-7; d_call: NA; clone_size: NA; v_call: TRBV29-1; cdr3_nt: TGCAGCGCCGTAGACAGTCCTCCTCGGCGATACTTC; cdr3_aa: CSAVDSPPRRYF
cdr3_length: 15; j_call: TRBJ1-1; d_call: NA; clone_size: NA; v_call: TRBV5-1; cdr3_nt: TGCGCCAGCAGCGTAATGGGGGCCATGAACACTGAAGCTTTCTTT; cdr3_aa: CASSVMGAMNTEAFF
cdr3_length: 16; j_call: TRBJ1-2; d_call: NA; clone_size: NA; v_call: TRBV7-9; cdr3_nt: TGTGCCAGCAGCTTAGTAGCAGGGTCTGTCAACTATGGCTACACCTTC; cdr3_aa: CASSLVAGSVNYGYTF
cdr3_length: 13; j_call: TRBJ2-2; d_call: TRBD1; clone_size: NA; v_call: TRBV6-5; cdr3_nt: TGTGCCAGCGGGCTACAGGGGACCGGGGAGCTGTTTTTT; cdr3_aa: CASGLQGTGELFF
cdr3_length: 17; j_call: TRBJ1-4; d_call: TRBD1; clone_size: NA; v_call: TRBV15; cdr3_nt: TGTGCCACCAGCAGCACCCTTCGGACAGGTTCTGAGGAAAAACTGTTTTTT; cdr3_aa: CATSSTLRTGSEEKLFF
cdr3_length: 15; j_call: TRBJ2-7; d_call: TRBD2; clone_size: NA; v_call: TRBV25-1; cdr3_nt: TGTGCCAGCAGTGAGAGCGGGGCGGCTTTTTTCGAGCAGTACTTC; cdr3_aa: CASSESGAAFFEQYF
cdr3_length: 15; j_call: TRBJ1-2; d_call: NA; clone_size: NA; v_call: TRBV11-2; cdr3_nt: TGTGCCAGCAGCCCCACCGCGGGGGGGATCTATGGCTACACCTTC; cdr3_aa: CASSPTAGGIYGYTF
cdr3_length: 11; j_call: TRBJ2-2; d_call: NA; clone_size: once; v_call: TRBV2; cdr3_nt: TGTGCCAGCTCTCACACCGGGGAGCTGTTTTTT; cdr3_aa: CASSHTGELFF
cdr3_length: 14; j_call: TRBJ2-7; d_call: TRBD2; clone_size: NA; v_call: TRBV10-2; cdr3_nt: TGCGCCAGCAGTGAGGGGCGGGGGGCCTACGAGCAGTACTTC; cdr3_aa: CASSEGRGAYEQYF
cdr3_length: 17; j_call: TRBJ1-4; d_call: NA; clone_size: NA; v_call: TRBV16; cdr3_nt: TGTGCCAGCAGCCAAAGCCCCTCGGCGGGCCTCAATGAAAAACTGTTTTTT; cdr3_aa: CASSQSPSAGLNEKLFF
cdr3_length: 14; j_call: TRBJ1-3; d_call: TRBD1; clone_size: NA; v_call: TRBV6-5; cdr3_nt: TGTGCCAGCAGCCCGACAGGGACTGGAAACACCATATATTTT; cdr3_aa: CASSPTGTGNTIYF
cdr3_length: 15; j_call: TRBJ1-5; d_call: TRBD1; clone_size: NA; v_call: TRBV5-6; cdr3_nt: TGTGCCAGCAGCTTGGGAGGGACAGGGAATCAGCCCCAGCATTTT; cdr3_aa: CASSLGGTGNQPQHF
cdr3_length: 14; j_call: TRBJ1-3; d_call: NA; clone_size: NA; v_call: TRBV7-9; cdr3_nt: TGTGCCAGCAGCGACAGCCTCTCTGGAAACACCATATATTTT; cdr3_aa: CASSDSLSGNTIYF
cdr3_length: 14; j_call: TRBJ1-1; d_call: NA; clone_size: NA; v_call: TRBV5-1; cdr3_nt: TGCGCCAGCAGCTTGGAATCTAGGAACACTGAAGCTTTCTTT; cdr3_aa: CASSLESRNTEAFF
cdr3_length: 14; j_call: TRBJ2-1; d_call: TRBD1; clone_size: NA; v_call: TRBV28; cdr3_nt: TGTGCCAGCAGTTTCCGGGACAGGGTTACTTCGCAGTTCTTC; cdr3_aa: CASSFRDRVTSQFF
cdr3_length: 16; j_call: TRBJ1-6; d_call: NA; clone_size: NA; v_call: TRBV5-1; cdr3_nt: TGCGCCAGCAGCTTGGGGCCAGGCGCCAATAATTCACCCCTCCACTTT; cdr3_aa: CASSLGPGANNSPLHF
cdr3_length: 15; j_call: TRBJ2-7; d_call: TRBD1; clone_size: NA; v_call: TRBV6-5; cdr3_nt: TGTGCCAGCAGTTACGGGACAGGGGAGGGCTACGAGCAGTACTTC; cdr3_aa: CASSYGTGEGYEQYF
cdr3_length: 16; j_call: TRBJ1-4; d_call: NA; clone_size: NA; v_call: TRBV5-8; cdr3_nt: TGTGCCAGCAAGCCGGGACTCTCACATCAAGGTGAAAAACTGTTTTTT; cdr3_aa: CASKPGLSHQGEKLFF
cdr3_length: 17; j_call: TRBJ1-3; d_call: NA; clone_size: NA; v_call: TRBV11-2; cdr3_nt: TGTGCCAGCAGCTTAGAAGCCTTAGGGGCTGATGGAAACACCATATATTTT; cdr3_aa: CASSLEALGADGNTIYF
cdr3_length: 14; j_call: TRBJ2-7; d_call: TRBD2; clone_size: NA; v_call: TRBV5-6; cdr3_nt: TGTGCCAGCAGCTTCGGCGGGGGACGCTACGAGCAGTACTTC; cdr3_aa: CASSFGGGRYEQYF
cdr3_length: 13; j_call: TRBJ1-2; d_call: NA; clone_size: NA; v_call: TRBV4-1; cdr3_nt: TGCGCCAGCAGCACTGACACCTTGGGCCTCTACACCTTC; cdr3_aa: CASSTDTLGLYTF
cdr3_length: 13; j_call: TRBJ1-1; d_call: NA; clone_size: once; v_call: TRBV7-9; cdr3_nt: TGTGCCAGCAGAGGAGCTCAGGACAGTGAAGCTTTCTTT; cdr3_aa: CASRGAQDSEAFF
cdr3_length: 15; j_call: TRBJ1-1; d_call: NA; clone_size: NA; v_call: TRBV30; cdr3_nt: TGTGCCTGGAGAAACGGGGGGCGGATGGGCACTGAAGCTTTCTTT; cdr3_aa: CAWRNGGRMGTEAFF
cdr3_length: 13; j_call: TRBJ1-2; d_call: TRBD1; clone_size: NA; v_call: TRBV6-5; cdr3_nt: TGTGCCAGCAGACGACAGGGAAGCTATGGCTACACCTTC; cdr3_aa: CASRRQGSYGYTF
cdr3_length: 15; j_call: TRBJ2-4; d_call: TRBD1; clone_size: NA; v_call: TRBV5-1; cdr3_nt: TGCGCCAGCAGCTTGGGGACCGGGACAGAAAACATTCAGTACTTC; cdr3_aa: CASSLGTGTENIQYF
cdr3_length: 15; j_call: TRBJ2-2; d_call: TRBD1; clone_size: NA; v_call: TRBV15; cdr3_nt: TGTGCCACCAGCAGAAGACAGGGAGTCTCCGGGGAGCTGTTTTTT; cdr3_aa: CATSRRQGVSGELFF
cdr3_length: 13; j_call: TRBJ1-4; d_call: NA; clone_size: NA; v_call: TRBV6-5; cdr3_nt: TGTGCCAGCGGCGAGAGGGTGGATCGGAAACTGTTTTTT; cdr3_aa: CASGERVDRKLFF
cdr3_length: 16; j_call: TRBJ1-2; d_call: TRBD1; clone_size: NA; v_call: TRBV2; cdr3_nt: TGTGCCAGGGGCATCGCTGACAGGGTATATAACTATGGCTACACCTTC; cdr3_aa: CARGIADRVYNYGYTF
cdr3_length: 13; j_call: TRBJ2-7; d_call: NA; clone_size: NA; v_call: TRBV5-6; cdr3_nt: TGTGCCAGCAGCGGGGACACTGGGTACGAGCAGTACTTC; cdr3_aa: CASSGDTGYEQYF
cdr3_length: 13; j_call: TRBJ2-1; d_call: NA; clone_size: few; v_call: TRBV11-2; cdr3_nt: TGTGCCAGCAGCTTAGCCAGCTACAATGAGCAGTTCTTC; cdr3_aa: CASSLASYNEQFF
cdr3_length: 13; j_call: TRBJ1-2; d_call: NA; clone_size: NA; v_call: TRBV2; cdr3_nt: TGTGCCAGCCGGGGAGGGAGAAACTATGGCTACACCTTC; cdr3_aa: CASRGGRNYGYTF
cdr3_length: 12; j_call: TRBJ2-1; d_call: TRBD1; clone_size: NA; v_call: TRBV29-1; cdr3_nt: TGCAGCGTTGAGGACAGGTTTGAGAGGCAGTTCTTC; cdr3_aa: CSVEDRFERQFF
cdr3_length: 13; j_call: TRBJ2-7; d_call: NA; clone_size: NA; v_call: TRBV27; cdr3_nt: TGTGCCAGCAGTTTAATGGCACCCTACGAGCAGTACTTC; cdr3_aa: CASSLMAPYEQYF
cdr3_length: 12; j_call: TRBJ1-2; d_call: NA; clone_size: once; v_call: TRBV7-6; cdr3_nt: TGTGCCAGCACGCAACTTGAGCCTGGCTACACCTTC; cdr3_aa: CASTQLEPGYTF
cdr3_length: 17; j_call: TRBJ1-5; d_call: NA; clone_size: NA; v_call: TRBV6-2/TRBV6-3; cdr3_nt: TGTGCCAGCAGTTACTCTCCGGGACTGGTGAACAATCAGCCCCAGCATTTT; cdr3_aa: CASSYSPGLVNNQPQHF
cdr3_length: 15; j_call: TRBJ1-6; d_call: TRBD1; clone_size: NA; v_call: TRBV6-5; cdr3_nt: TGTGCCAGCAGTTACTCGAGACAGGGCGGTTCACCCCTCCACTTT; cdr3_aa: CASSYSRQGGSPLHF
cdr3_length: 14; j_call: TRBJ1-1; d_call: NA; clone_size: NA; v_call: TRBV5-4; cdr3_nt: TGTGCCAGCAGCTTCGGGGGACGGGGCACTGAAGCTTTCTTT; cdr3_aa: CASSFGGRGTEAFF
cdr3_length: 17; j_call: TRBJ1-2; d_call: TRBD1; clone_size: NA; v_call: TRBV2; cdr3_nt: TGTGCCAGCAGTGAAGACAGGGGGCGTTGGTCTAACTATGGCTACACCTTC; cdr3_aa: CASSEDRGRWSNYGYTF
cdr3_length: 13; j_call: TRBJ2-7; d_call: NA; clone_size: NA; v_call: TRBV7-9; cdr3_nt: TGTGCCAGCAGCTTAGCAACAGACTACGAGCAGTACTTC; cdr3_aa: CASSLATDYEQYF
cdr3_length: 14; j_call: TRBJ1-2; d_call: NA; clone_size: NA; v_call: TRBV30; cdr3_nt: TGTGCCTGGAGCGCCGGGACATCCTCTTATGGCTACACCTTC; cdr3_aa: CAWSAGTSSYGYTF
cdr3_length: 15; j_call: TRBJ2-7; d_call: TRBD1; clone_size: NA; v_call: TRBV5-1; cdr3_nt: TGCGCCAGCAGCTTGGTGTCAGGGGGCGCATACGAGCAGTACTTC; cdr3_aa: CASSLVSGGAYEQYF
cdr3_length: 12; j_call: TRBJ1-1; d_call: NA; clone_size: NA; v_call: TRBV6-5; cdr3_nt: TGTGCCAGCAGTCAGGGGAAGGCTGAAGCTTTCTTT; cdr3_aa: CASSQGKAEAFF
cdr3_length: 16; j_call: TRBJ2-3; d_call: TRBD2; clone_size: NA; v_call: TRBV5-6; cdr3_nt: TGTGCCAGCAGCTCTCTAGCGGGGGGACAGGCAGATACGCAGTATTTT; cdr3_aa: CASSSLAGGQADTQYF
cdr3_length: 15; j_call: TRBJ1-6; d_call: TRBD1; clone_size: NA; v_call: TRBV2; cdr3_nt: TGTGCCAGCAGTGGTAGGACAGGCTATAATTCACCCCTCCACTTT; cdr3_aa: CASSGRTGYNSPLHF
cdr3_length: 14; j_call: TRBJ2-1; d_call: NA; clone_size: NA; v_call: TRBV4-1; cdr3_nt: TGCGCCAGCAGCCAAGACCCGACATGGAATGAGCAGTTCTTC; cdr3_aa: CASSQDPTWNEQFF
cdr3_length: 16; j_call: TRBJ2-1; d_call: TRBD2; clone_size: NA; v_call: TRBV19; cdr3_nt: TGTGCCAGTAGAGCTAGCGGGCGCGAGTCCTACAATGAGCAGTTCTTC; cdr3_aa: CASRASGRESYNEQFF